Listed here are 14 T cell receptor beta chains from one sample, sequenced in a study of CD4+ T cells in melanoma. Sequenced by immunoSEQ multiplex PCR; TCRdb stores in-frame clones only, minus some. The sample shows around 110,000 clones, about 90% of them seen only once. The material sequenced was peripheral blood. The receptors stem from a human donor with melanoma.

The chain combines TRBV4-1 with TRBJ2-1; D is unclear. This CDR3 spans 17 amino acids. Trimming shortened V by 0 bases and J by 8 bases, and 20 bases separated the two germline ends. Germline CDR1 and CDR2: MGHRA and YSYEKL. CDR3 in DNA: TGCGCCAGCAGCCAAGATTTCCAGCCAGGCGTATGGGATGAGCAGTTCTTC. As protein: CASSQDFQPGVWDEQFF.

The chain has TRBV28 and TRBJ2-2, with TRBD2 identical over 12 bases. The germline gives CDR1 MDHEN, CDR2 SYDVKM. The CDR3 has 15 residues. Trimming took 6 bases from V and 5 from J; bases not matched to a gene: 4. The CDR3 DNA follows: TGTGCCAGCAGCCCGCTAGCGGGAGGGACCGGGGAGCTGTTTTTT. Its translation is CASSPLAGGTGELFF.

CDR3 amino acids: CASSPGVTDLYGYTF. The CDR3 DNA reads as TGTGCCAGCAGCCCGGGGGTGACAGACCTCTATGGCTACACCTTC. The chain links TRBV5-5 to TRBJ1-2; maybe TRBD1 (5 bases). From germline, CDR1 is SGHKS and CDR2 YYEKEE (reference sequence). CDR3 length: 15 residues. V was cut by 4 bases and J by 4 bases, with 17 bases left in between.

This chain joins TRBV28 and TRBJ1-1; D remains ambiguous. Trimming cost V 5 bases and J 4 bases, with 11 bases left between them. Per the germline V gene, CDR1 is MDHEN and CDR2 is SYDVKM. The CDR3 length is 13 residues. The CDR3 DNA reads TGTGCCAGCAGTCCGCCGGGAGCCACTGAAGCTTTCTTT. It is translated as CASSPPGATEAFF.

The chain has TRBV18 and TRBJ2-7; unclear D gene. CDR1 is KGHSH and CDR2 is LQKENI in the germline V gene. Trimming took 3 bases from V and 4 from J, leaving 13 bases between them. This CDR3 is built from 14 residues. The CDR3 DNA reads TGTGCCAGCTCACCGACTTCTTCTTATTACGAGCAGTACTTC. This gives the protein CASSPTSSYYEQYF.

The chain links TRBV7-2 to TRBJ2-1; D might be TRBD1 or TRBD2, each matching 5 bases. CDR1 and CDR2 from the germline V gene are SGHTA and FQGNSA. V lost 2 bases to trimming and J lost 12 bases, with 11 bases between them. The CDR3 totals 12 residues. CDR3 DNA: TGTGCCAGCAGCTTATTGGGGGTCGGGCAGTTCTTC. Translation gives CASSLLGVGQFF.

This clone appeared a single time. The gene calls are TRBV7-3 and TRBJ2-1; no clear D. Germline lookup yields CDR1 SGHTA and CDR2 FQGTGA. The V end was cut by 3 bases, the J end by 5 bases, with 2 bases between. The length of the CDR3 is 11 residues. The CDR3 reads CASSLDNEQFF. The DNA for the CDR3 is TGTGCCAGCAGCTTGGACAATGAGCAGTTCTTC.

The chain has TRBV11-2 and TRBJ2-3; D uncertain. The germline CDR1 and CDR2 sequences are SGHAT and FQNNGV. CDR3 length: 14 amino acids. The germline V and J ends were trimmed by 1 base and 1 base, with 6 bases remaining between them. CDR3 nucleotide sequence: TGTGCCAGCAGCTTAGGGGTCCGCACAGATACGCAGTATTTT. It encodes CASSLGVRTDTQYF.

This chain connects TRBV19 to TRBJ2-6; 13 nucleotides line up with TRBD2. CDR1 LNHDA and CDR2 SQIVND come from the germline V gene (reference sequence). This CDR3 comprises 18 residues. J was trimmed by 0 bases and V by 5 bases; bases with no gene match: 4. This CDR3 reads CASSPGTSGISGANVLTF. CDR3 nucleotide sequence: TGTGCCAGTAGTCCAGGGACTAGCGGGATCTCTGGGGCCAACGTCCTGACTTTC.

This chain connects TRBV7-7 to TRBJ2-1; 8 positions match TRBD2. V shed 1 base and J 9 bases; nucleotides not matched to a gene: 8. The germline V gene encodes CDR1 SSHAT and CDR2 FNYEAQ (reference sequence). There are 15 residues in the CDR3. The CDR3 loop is CASSLDAGGRGEQFF. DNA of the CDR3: TGTGCCAGCAGCTTAGATGCGGGAGGAAGGGGTGAGCAGTTCTTC.

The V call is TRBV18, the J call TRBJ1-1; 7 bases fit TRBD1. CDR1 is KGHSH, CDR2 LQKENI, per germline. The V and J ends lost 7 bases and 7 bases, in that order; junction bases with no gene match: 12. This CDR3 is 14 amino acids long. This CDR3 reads CASYPLDRESEAFF. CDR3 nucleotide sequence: TGTGCCAGCTACCCGCTCGACAGGGAAAGTGAAGCTTTCTTT.

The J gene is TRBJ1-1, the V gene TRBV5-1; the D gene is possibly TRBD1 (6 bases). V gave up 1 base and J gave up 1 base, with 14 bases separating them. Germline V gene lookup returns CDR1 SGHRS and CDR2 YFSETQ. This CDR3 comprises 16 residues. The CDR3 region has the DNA TGCGCCAGCAGCTTGACCCTAGGGGGGAGGAACACTGAAGCTTTCTTT. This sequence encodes CASSLTLGGRNTEAFF.

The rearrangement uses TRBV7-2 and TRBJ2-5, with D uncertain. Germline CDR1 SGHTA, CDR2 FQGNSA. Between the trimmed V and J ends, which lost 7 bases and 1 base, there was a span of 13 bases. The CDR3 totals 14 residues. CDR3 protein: CASNLGRPQETQYF. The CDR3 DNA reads TGTGCCAGCAACCTAGGGCGGCCCCAAGAGACCCAGTACTTC.

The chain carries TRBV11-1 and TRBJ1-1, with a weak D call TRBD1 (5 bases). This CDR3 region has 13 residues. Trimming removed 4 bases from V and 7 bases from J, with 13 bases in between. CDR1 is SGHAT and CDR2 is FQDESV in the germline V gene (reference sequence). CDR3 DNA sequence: TGTGCCAGCAGCTACACAGGTTGGGTTGAAGCTTTCTTT. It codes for CASSYTGWVEAFF.